These 26 T cell receptor beta chains were sequenced from one sample in a study of T cells in localized non-small cell lung cancer (TCRdb year 2020). Libraries were prepared through the immunoSEQ multiplex PCR assay. Sourced from immuneACCESS, this table was stored by TCRdb with only in-frame sequences that have V and J called. A share of the clones is absent; for the studies checked, an unresolved V gene accounts for under half, and the remainder has no known explanation. The sample contains about 26,000 clones, approximately 78% of them found a single time. The ten largest clones take up 4.1% of the sample. Specimen: peripheral blood, collected before any cancer treatment. These receptors were obtained from a woman between 40 and 69 years old with stage I lung adenocarcinoma.

The chain recombines TRBV5-6 with TRBJ2-6; D ambiguous. The length of the CDR3 is 13 residues. Germline-derived CDR1 and CDR2 are SGHDT and YYEEEE. The V gene lost 5 bases and the J gene lost 0 bases, with 3 bases spanning the gap. As DNA, the CDR3 is TGTGCCAGCAGTTACTCTGGGGCCAACGTCCTGACTTTC. It codes for CASSYSGANVLTF.

V usage is TRBV19 and J usage is TRBJ1-1; D remains ambiguous. The CDR3 is 14 amino acids. Germline V gene data show CDR1 as LNHDA and CDR2 as SQIVND (reference sequence). Trimming pared 7 bases from V and 1 base from J, leaving 13 bases between. The CDR3 DNA reads as TGTGCCAGTACCTCCTCGCCCGAGAACACTGAAGCTTTCTTT. Translation gives CASTSSPENTEAFF.

The gene calls are TRBV9 and TRBJ1-2; D is unclear. The V gene's germline CDR1 is SGDLS and CDR2 YYNGEE. V gave up 0 bases and J gave up 5 bases, with 8 bases separating them. CDR3 size: 13 residues. CDR3 loop: CASSVVQSYGYTF. The CDR3, as DNA: TGTGCCAGCAGCGTAGTACAGTCTTATGGCTACACCTTC.

The chain uses TRBV15 and TRBJ2-7; perhaps D is TRBD1 or TRBD2 (5 bases each). Trimming stripped 8 bases from V and 1 base from J, with 12 bases between. Germline V gives CDR1 LNHNV, CDR2 YYDKDF (reference sequence). The CDR3 loop spans 13 amino acids. CDR3 DNA: TGTGCCACCGCACGGGACGGATCCTACGAGCAGTACTTC. Its translation: CATARDGSYEQYF.

The CDR3 is CASSSLRGGPETQYF. CDR3 in DNA: TGTGCCAGCAGCTCGTTACGGGGGGGCCCTGAGACCCAGTACTTC. V usage is TRBV7-8 and J usage is TRBJ2-5; TRBD2 matches 8 bases. Germline assignment: CDR1 SGHVS and CDR2 FQNEAQ. This CDR3 has 15 residues. The trim removed 4 bases at V and 5 bases at J, leaving 9 bases unmatched.

The chain employs TRBV29-1 and TRBJ1-1; D not certain. The CDR3 spans 11 residues. Germline CDR1 is SQVTM and CDR2 is ANQGSEA. Deletions cut 1 base from V and 1 base from J, with 1 base between. CDR3 bases: TGCAGCGTTGAAGCGAACACTGAAGCTTTCTTT. Protein: CSVEANTEAFF.

The chain has TRBV5-1 and TRBJ1-2; the match to TRBD1 covers 11 bases. Unmatched junction bases numbered 7, after V lost 4 bases and J lost 8 bases. The CDR3 spans 14 residues. The germline V gene has CDR1 SGHRS and CDR2 YFSETQ. CDR3 in DNA: TGCGCCAGCAGCCCCGGACAGGGGGCTCGGGGCTACACCTTC. Protein: CASSPGQGARGYTF. Filled out from reference TRBV5-1 and TRBJ1-2, the complete variable domain reads KAGVTQTPRYLIKTRGQQVTLSCSPISGHRSVSWYQQTPGQGLQFLFEYFSETQRNKGNFPGRFSGRQFSNSRSEMNVSTLELGDSALYLCASSPGQGARGYTFGSGTRLTVV.

This chain uses TRBV2 with TRBJ1-2; D perhaps matches TRBD1 (5 bases). With 4 bases removed from V and 8 bases from J, the gap between germline ends came to 11 bases. The germline gives CDR1 SNHLY, CDR2 FYNNEI. This CDR3 has 12 amino acids. CDR3 residues: CASSGGFPGYTF. As DNA, the CDR3 is TGTGCCAGCAGTGGGGGGTTCCCAGGCTACACCTTC.

This clone is a singleton in its sample. The CDR3 DNA follows: TGTGCCAGCAGTGAATGGAGCTTTCCACCTGGGGAAAAACTGTTTTTT. This translates into CASSEWSFPPGEKLFF. This chain links TRBV25-1 with TRBJ1-4; D remains unclear. V lost 1 base and J 8 bases, leaving 17 bases between the germline ends. Germline V gene data show CDR1 as MGHDK and CDR2 as SYGVNS. CDR3 length: 16 residues.

This chain joins TRBV7-9 and TRBJ2-1; 9 bases fit TRBD2. This CDR3 is 17 amino acids long. Germline V gene sequence: CDR1 SEHNR, CDR2 FQNEAQ (reference sequence). Trimming removed 4 bases from V and 2 bases from J; junction bases left unmatched: 9. CDR3 sequence: CASSSPPAGGTYNEQFF. For the CDR3, the DNA is TGTGCCAGCAGCTCTCCCCCTGCGGGGGGGACCTACAATGAGCAGTTCTTC.

The chain is built from TRBV28 and TRBJ1-1; tentatively, D is TRBD1 (5 bases). The CDR3 runs to 14 residues. Germline values: CDR1 MDHEN, CDR2 SYDVKM. Trimming pared 4 bases from V and 1 base from J, leaving 10 bases between. CDR3 nucleotide sequence: TGTGCCAGCAGTTCGTGGGGCGGGAACACTGAAGCTTTCTTT. Protein: CASSSWGGNTEAFF.

In its sample, this clone was seen once. The chain uses TRBV7-9 and TRBJ2-2; D remains unclear. The V end lost 5 bases, the J end lost 2 bases, and 6 bases lay between the germline ends. The CDR3 sequence is 13 residues long. Per the germline V gene, CDR1 is SEHNR and CDR2 is FQNEAQ (reference sequence). CDR3 loop: CASSPYNTGELFF. The CDR3 region has the DNA TGTGCCAGCAGCCCCTACAACACCGGGGAGCTGTTTTTT.

The chain joins TRBV4-1 to TRBJ2-7, with a weak D call TRBD1 (6 bases). V dropped 0 bases and J dropped 2 bases, with 14 bases sitting between them. CDR3 length: 16 residues. The germline V gene has CDR1 MGHRA and CDR2 YSYEKL. CDR3 bases: TGCGCCAGCAGCCAAGACCCACAGGGAGTCACCTACGAGCAGTACTTC. Protein sequence: CASSQDPQGVTYEQYF.

The CDR3 DNA reads TGTGCCAGCAGCGTAGCGGGGGGGCTCCAGGAGACCCAGTACTTC. It is translated as CASSVAGGLQETQYF. The chain carries TRBV9 and TRBJ2-5; TRBD2 agrees at 8 bases. The trim removed 0 bases at V and 5 bases at J, leaving 6 bases unmatched. Germline V CDR1 and CDR2: SGDLS, YYNGEE. This CDR3 has 15 amino acids.

This chain connects TRBV7-2 to TRBJ1-2; TRBD1 aligns across 7 bases. The J segment lost 2 bases and the V segment lost 1 base, leaving 7 bases of the junction unmatched. The CDR3 totals 16 residues. Germline V gene data show CDR1 as SGHTA and CDR2 as FQGNSA. CDR3 sequence: CASSLEGAAVNYGYTF. CDR3 nucleotides: TGTGCCAGCAGCTTAGAGGGGGCTGCGGTAAACTATGGCTACACCTTC.

This clone was counted a few times. This chain uses TRBV7-8 with TRBJ1-1; D unclear. Germline V gene data show CDR1 as SGHVS and CDR2 as FQNEAQ. There are 12 residues in the CDR3. V was trimmed by 5 bases and J by 4 bases, leaving 8 bases between them. The CDR3 loop is CASSPRITEAFF. The DNA for the CDR3 is TGTGCCAGCAGCCCCAGAATCACTGAAGCTTTCTTT.

The CDR3 loop is CASSKTGGAYGYTF. CDR3 DNA: TGTGCCAGCAGCAAGACAGGGGGAGCCTATGGCTACACCTTC. The rearrangement uses TRBV5-5 and TRBJ1-2; the match to TRBD1 covers 9 bases. The germline V gene has CDR1 SGHKS and CDR2 YYEKEE (reference sequence). The CDR3 contains 14 residues. Losses at the gene ends were 4 bases for V and 4 bases for J; bases not matched to a gene: 5.

The rearrangement joins TRBV6-5 to TRBJ1-4; the D gene is possibly TRBD1 (6 bases). Germline V gives CDR1 MNHEY, CDR2 SVGAGI. There are 16 residues in the CDR3. The germline V and J ends were trimmed by 0 bases and 4 bases, with 12 bases remaining between them. CDR3 coding DNA: TGTGCCAGCAGTTACTCCGGGACAAGGGGTAATGAAAAACTGTTTTTT. As protein: CASSYSGTRGNEKLFF.

Here the CDR3 DNA reads TGTGCCAGCAGTTACTCGTGGTCCGAAGGAGAGACCCAGTACTTC. Translated: CASSYSWSEGETQYF. The gene calls are TRBV6-5 and TRBJ2-5, with D hard to call. V gave up 0 bases and J gave up 4 bases, with 12 bases separating them. The CDR3 consists of 15 residues. Per germline, CDR1 MNHEY and CDR2 SVGAGI.

The table lists this clone with a count of one. J is TRBJ2-1 and V is TRBV15; 8 bases align to TRBD2. The CDR3 spans 16 residues. The junction had 9 bases not matched to a gene; V was cut back by 0 bases and J by 8 bases. Germline V CDR1 and CDR2: LNHNV, YYDKDF (reference sequence). As DNA, the CDR3 is TGTGCCACCAGCAGAGACTTACCGGGACTAGAACATGAGCAGTTCTTC. As protein: CATSRDLPGLEHEQFF.

This chain links TRBV19 with TRBJ2-1, with D maybe TRBD1 (6 bases). Germline V CDR1 and CDR2: LNHDA, SQIVND (reference sequence). The CDR3 runs to 15 residues. V shed 1 base and J shed 5 bases, with 12 bases lying between them. CDR3 region: CASSIGAGAHNEQFF. The DNA for the CDR3 is TGTGCCAGTAGTATAGGAGCAGGGGCACACAATGAGCAGTTCTTC. The full variable domain, its missing parts supplied by reference TRBV19 and TRBJ2-1, is DGGITQSPKYLFRKEGQNVTLSCEQNLNHDAMYWYRQDPGQGLRLIYYSQIVNDFQKGDIAEGYSVSREKKESFPLTVTSAQKNPTAFYLCASSIGAGAHNEQFFGPGTRLTVL.

The CDR3 DNA reads TGTGCCAGCAGCTCGAACAGGGGGGAAAAACTGTTTTTT. It is translated as CASSSNRGEKLFF. The chain joins TRBV11-1 to TRBJ1-4; 8 nucleotides agree with TRBD1. The ends lost 4 bases at V and 8 bases at J; junction bases unmatched: 3. Germline V gene sequence: CDR1 SGHAT, CDR2 FQDESV (reference sequence). The CDR3 loop spans 13 amino acids.

The genes are TRBV27 and TRBJ2-1; D ambiguous. CDR1 is MNHEY and CDR2 is SMNVEV in the germline V gene (reference sequence). Deletions cut 0 bases from V and 7 bases from J, with 16 bases between. The CDR3 is 16 amino acids. This CDR3 reads CASSLSRQAPYNEQFF. CDR3 DNA sequence: TGTGCCAGCAGTTTATCGAGACAAGCCCCATATAATGAGCAGTTCTTC.

The chain employs TRBV4-1 and TRBJ1-4; D gene ambiguous. CDR3 length: 13 amino acids. The V end lost 5 bases, the J end lost 5 bases, and 9 bases lay between the germline ends. Germline CDR1 MGHRA, CDR2 YSYEKL. The CDR3 DNA reads TGCGCCAGCAGCGTCCGGGAAAATGAAAAACTGTTTTTT. It codes for CASSVRENEKLFF.

This chain connects TRBV6-6 to TRBJ1-1, with D possibly matching TRBD1 (5 bases). CDR3 length equals 15 residues. Germline V gene sequence: CDR1 MNHNY, CDR2 SVGAGI (reference sequence). V lost 7 bases, J lost 8 bases, and 23 bases lay in between. DNA for the CDR3: TGTGCCAGCACCTTATCCGGGAGGCGGGGGACCGAAGCTTTCTTT. It is translated as CASTLSGRRGTEAFF.

This chain links TRBV6-1 with TRBJ2-5; the D gene is possibly TRBD2 (5 bases). CDR3 length: 16 amino acids. Per the germline V gene, CDR1 is MNHNS and CDR2 is SASEGT. The germline V and J ends were trimmed by 3 bases and 4 bases, with 18 bases remaining between them. The CDR3: CASSDPGEMAIETQYF. CDR3 DNA: TGTGCCAGCAGTGACCCCGGGGAAATGGCAATAGAGACCCAGTACTTC.